The rows below give T cell receptor beta chains drawn from one sample of a study of cytomegalovirus exposure and HLA in healthy donors. Generated by immunoSEQ multiplex PCR, the TCRdb table keeps only in-frame clones and is missing some. The sample includes some 130,000 clones, around three quarters of them seen just once. Input material: PBMCs. The receptors shown here come from a male donor in good health and CMV-seropositive. CDR3s include the opening cysteine and the closing phenylalanine or tryptophan. The D gene is left open where the match is weak. Clone size is shown for a subset of rows, as once, few, many or a class of expanded clone.

J gene: TRBJ1-2
CDR3 length: 14
V gene: TRBV28
D gene: TRBD1
clone size: .
CDR3 protein: CASSLQTGVFGYTF
CDR3 DNA: TGTGCCAGCAGTTTACAGACAGGGGTGTTTGGCTACACCTTC

J gene: TRBJ1-1
CDR3 length: 13
V gene: TRBV13
D gene: TRBD1
clone size: .
CDR3 protein: CASSSTGVVEAFF
CDR3 DNA: TGTGCCAGCAGCTCGACAGGGGTGGTTGAAGCTTTCTTT

J gene: TRBJ2-4
CDR3 length: 14
V gene: TRBV5-5
D gene: .
clone size: .
CDR3 protein: CASSSPQQANSQYF
CDR3 DNA: TGTGCCAGCAGCTCCCCTCAGCAGGCAAACAGTCAGTACTTC

J gene: TRBJ2-7
CDR3 length: 14
V gene: TRBV28
D gene: .
clone size: .
CDR3 protein: CASNARQRTYEQYF
CDR3 DNA: TGTGCCAGCAACGCCCGGCAGCGGACCTACGAGCAGTACTTC

J gene: TRBJ2-7
CDR3 length: 13
V gene: TRBV29-1
D gene: TRBD1
clone size: few
CDR3 protein: CSVVGQGLREQYF
CDR3 DNA: TGCAGCGTTGTAGGACAGGGGTTGAGGGAGCAGTACTTC

J gene: TRBJ1-5
CDR3 length: 14
V gene: TRBV6-1
D gene: .
clone size: few
CDR3 protein: CASSDPGFHQPQHF
CDR3 DNA: TGTGCCAGCAGTGACCCGGGTTTCCATCAGCCCCAGCATTTT

J gene: TRBJ1-2
CDR3 length: 15
V gene: TRBV27
D gene: .
clone size: .
CDR3 protein: CASSSFTGIGYGYTF
CDR3 DNA: TGTGCCAGCAGTTCGTTCACAGGGATCGGCTATGGCTACACCTTC

J gene: TRBJ2-1
CDR3 length: 17
V gene: TRBV18
D gene: TRBD2
clone size: .
CDR3 protein: CASSPPTSGGRYNEQFF
CDR3 DNA: TGTGCCAGCTCACCTCCGACTAGCGGGGGCCGTTACAATGAGCAGTTCTTC

J gene: TRBJ2-3
CDR3 length: 14
V gene: TRBV11-2
D gene: TRBD1
clone size: .
CDR3 protein: CASSLDRQGTTQYF
CDR3 DNA: TGTGCCAGCAGCTTAGATAGACAGGGGACTACGCAGTATTTT

J gene: TRBJ2-5
CDR3 length: 14
V gene: TRBV13
D gene: .
clone size: .
CDR3 protein: CASSSSGFIETQYF
CDR3 DNA: TGTGCCAGCAGCTCTTCAGGTTTTATTGAGACCCAGTACTTC

J gene: TRBJ1-2
CDR3 length: 13
V gene: TRBV5-1
D gene: .
clone size: .
CDR3 protein: CASSLGQNYGYTF
CDR3 DNA: TGCGCCAGCAGTCTGGGACAAAACTATGGCTACACCTTC

J gene: TRBJ2-7
CDR3 length: 16
V gene: TRBV27
D gene: .
clone size: .
CDR3 protein: CASGSAWGQSEFGQYF
CDR3 DNA: TGTGCCAGCGGAAGTGCATGGGGACAATCTGAGTTCGGGCAGTACTTC

J gene: TRBJ2-3
CDR3 length: 14
V gene: TRBV10-3
D gene: .
clone size: .
CDR3 protein: CAISPRLEPDTQYF
CDR3 DNA: TGTGCCATCAGCCCCCGCCTCGAGCCAGATACGCAGTATTTT

J gene: TRBJ1-5
CDR3 length: 17
V gene: TRBV7-8
D gene: .
clone size: .
CDR3 protein: CASSFFASGQANQPQHF
CDR3 DNA: TGTGCCAGCAGCTTTTTCGCCAGTGGTCAGGCTAATCAGCCCCAGCATTTT

J gene: TRBJ1-3
CDR3 length: 13
V gene: TRBV28
D gene: .
clone size: once
CDR3 protein: CATQGTLRNTIYF
CDR3 DNA: TGTGCCACCCAGGGAACTCTGAGAAACACCATATATTTT

J gene: TRBJ2-3
CDR3 length: 18
V gene: TRBV27
D gene: .
clone size: .
CDR3 protein: CASSLYPQTGTSTDTQYF
CDR3 DNA: TGTGCCAGCAGTTTATACCCCCAGACAGGGACTAGCACAGATACGCAGTATTTT

J gene: TRBJ2-1
CDR3 length: 17
V gene: TRBV11-2
D gene: TRBD2
clone size: .
CDR3 protein: CASSLVLAGGRYNEQFF
CDR3 DNA: TGTGCCAGCAGCTTAGTACTAGCGGGAGGTCGATACAATGAGCAGTTCTTC

J gene: TRBJ2-2
CDR3 length: 15
V gene: TRBV9
D gene: .
clone size: .
CDR3 protein: CASKEGSGNTGELFF
CDR3 DNA: TGTGCCAGCAAGGAGGGGAGCGGGAACACCGGGGAGCTGTTTTTT

J gene: TRBJ2-7
CDR3 length: 12
V gene: TRBV2
D gene: .
clone size: .
CDR3 protein: CASSEWLGGQYF
CDR3 DNA: TGTGCCAGCAGTGAATGGCTGGGGGGGCAGTACTTC

J gene: TRBJ2-7
CDR3 length: 14
V gene: TRBV5-1
D gene: TRBD1
clone size: .
CDR3 protein: CASTWRTGEGEQYF
CDR3 DNA: TGCGCCAGCACCTGGCGGACAGGGGAGGGCGAGCAGTACTTC

J gene: TRBJ2-7
CDR3 length: 15
V gene: TRBV2
D gene: .
clone size: .
CDR3 protein: CASRPEGGGGYEQYF
CDR3 DNA: TGTGCCAGCAGACCGGAGGGGGGGGGTGGCTACGAGCAGTACTTC

J gene: TRBJ1-5
CDR3 length: 13
V gene: TRBV6-1
D gene: .
clone size: once
CDR3 protein: CASSDLRGQPQHF
CDR3 DNA: TGTGCCAGCAGCGATCTCCGGGGGCAGCCCCAGCATTTT

J gene: TRBJ2-3
CDR3 length: 15
V gene: TRBV28
D gene: TRBD2
clone size: once
CDR3 protein: CASSLGGVSTDTQYF
CDR3 DNA: TGTGCCAGCAGTTTGGGGGGGGTGAGCACAGATACGCAGTATTTT

J gene: TRBJ2-1
CDR3 length: 14
V gene: TRBV6-5
D gene: .
clone size: .
CDR3 protein: CASSYGESYNEQFF
CDR3 DNA: TGTGCCAGCAGTTACGGGGAGTCCTACAATGAGCAGTTCTTC

J gene: TRBJ1-1
CDR3 length: 14
V gene: TRBV11-2
D gene: TRBD1
clone size: few
CDR3 protein: CASSFGTGWTEAFF
CDR3 DNA: TGTGCCAGCAGCTTCGGGACAGGGTGGACTGAAGCTTTCTTT

J gene: TRBJ2-3
CDR3 length: 14
V gene: TRBV19
D gene: .
clone size: .
CDR3 protein: CASSTSGITDTQYF
CDR3 DNA: TGTGCCAGTAGTACCTCGGGGATCACAGATACGCAGTATTTT

J gene: TRBJ1-5
CDR3 length: 15
V gene: TRBV6-1
D gene: .
clone size: .
CDR3 protein: CASLDTHKGYQPQHF
CDR3 DNA: TGTGCCAGCCTGGACACCCATAAGGGATATCAGCCCCAGCATTTT

J gene: TRBJ1-2
CDR3 length: 14
V gene: TRBV30
D gene: .
clone size: .
CDR3 protein: CAWYRTPTDYGYTF
CDR3 DNA: TGTGCCTGGTACAGAACCCCCACGGACTATGGCTACACCTTC

J gene: TRBJ2-7
CDR3 length: 14
V gene: TRBV5-4
D gene: .
clone size: .
CDR3 protein: CASSPHRERNEQYF
CDR3 DNA: TGTGCCAGCAGCCCCCACAGGGAGAGAAACGAGCAGTACTTC

J gene: TRBJ2-5
CDR3 length: 13
V gene: TRBV7-3
D gene: TRBD1
clone size: once
CDR3 protein: CASSRTGDETQYF
CDR3 DNA: TGTGCCAGCAGCCGGACAGGGGACGAGACCCAGTACTTC

J gene: TRBJ2-7
CDR3 length: 15
V gene: TRBV6-5
D gene: .
clone size: .
CDR3 protein: CASSFRAGTSYEQYF
CDR3 DNA: TGTGCCAGCAGTTTCCGCGCCGGGACATCATACGAGCAGTACTTC

J gene: TRBJ2-7
CDR3 length: 11
V gene: TRBV2
D gene: .
clone size: .
CDR3 protein: CASRVAYEQYF
CDR3 DNA: TGTGCCAGCAGGGTAGCCTACGAGCAGTACTTC

J gene: TRBJ1-1
CDR3 length: 13
V gene: TRBV7-8
D gene: .
clone size: few
CDR3 protein: CASSPPGRSEAFF
CDR3 DNA: TGTGCCAGCAGTCCCCCAGGTCGCAGTGAAGCTTTCTTT

J gene: TRBJ1-1
CDR3 length: 15
V gene: TRBV6-6
D gene: TRBD1
clone size: few
CDR3 protein: CASSDTQGLNTEAFF
CDR3 DNA: TGTGCCAGCAGTGACACACAGGGGTTGAACACTGAAGCTTTCTTT

J gene: TRBJ2-3
CDR3 length: 12
V gene: TRBV7-3
D gene: .
clone size: .
CDR3 protein: CASSSSTDTQYF
CDR3 DNA: TGTGCCAGCAGCTCTTCCACAGATACGCAGTATTTT

J gene: TRBJ2-1
CDR3 length: 17
V gene: TRBV7-9
D gene: TRBD1
clone size: .
CDR3 protein: CASSLFGRTGLNNEQFF
CDR3 DNA: TGTGCCAGCAGCTTATTTGGTAGGACAGGGCTGAACAATGAGCAGTTCTTC

J gene: TRBJ1-2
CDR3 length: 13
V gene: TRBV11-1
D gene: .
clone size: .
CDR3 protein: CASSLERDYGYTF
CDR3 DNA: TGTGCCAGCAGCTTAGAAAGAGATTATGGCTACACCTTC

J gene: TRBJ2-6
CDR3 length: 14
V gene: TRBV13
D gene: .
clone size: .
CDR3 protein: CASSPRSGANGLTF
CDR3 DNA: TGTGCCAGCAGCCCTAGATCTGGGGCCAACGGCCTGACTTTC

J gene: TRBJ2-5
CDR3 length: 13
V gene: TRBV27
D gene: .
clone size: .
CDR3 protein: CASSERSGETQYF
CDR3 DNA: TGTGCCAGCAGTGAAAGATCAGGAGAGACCCAGTACTTC

J gene: TRBJ2-2
CDR3 length: 15
V gene: TRBV7-6
D gene: TRBD1
clone size: .
CDR3 protein: CASSAGTGYTGELFF
CDR3 DNA: TGTGCCAGCAGCGCCGGGACAGGGTACACCGGGGAGCTGTTTTTT